Below, one T cell receptor (beta chain) is given with its context. The antigen is not known. The sample belongs to a study of CD8+CD57+ T cells in acquired aplastic anemia. Study-wide background: Sorted cells (CD4+ and CD8+) yielded DNA amounts that averaged roughly 3.2 ug. Study findings and constraints: Researchers reported that CD8+ Simpson's diversity was not significantly different in patients versus controls. Twenty-nine CD8+ CDR3 sequences were shared between patients and controls.

Germline V gives CDR1 ENHRY, CDR2 SYGVKD. There are 16 residues in the CDR3. Trimming at V came to 5 bases and at J to 6 bases, leaving 9 bases not matched to a gene. CDR3 and TCR beta VDJ profiling relied on genomic DNA as the template. One entry per CDR3 protein, called by TCRdb with MiXCR from the reads. The data hold 150,000 to 180,000 distinct CDR3 sequences, with 40% to 65% observed a single time. Individuals selected for sequencing had exhibited CD8+CD57+ cell expansion on flow cytometry. Blood samples were obtained from patients who had received no prior therapy. The sequenced sample consisted of sorted CD4+, CD8+, or CD8+CD57+ T cells (not recorded which) from PBMCs. The genes are TRBV10-3 and TRBJ2-2; 10 bases are shared with TRBD2. This TCR derives from a human donor with aplastic anemia. The CDR3 spells CAISPSGSKVAGELFF. The CDR3 region has the DNA TGTGCCATCAGTCCTAGCGGGAGTAAGGTGGCCGGGGAGCTGTTTTTT.